The present T cell receptor beta chain was sequenced within a study of memory CD4+ T cells and cytomegalovirus serostatus. Sequencing was performed with immunoSEQ multiplex PCR; in TCRdb, only in-frame clones are kept and a portion is missing. This sample carries tens of thousands of clones, roughly three quarters of them seen once, and the ten largest clones take about 4.5%. This clone has just one count. Single viable CD3+CD4+CD8-CD45RO+ cells were sorted as the memory CD4+ T cells. Material: memory CD4+ T cells from blood. This receptor was taken from an adult in good health and CMV-seropositive.

In nucleotides, the CDR3 is TGTGCCACCAGCAGTGGTACGGGACAGGGGACAGATACGCAGTATTTT. It specifies CATSSGTGQGTDTQYF. The rearrangement joins TRBV15 to TRBJ2-3; 10 nucleotides match TRBD1. There are 16 residues in the CDR3. CDR1 is LNHNV, CDR2 YYDKDF, per germline (reference sequence). V lost 3 bases to trimming and J lost 3 bases; unmatched junction nucleotides: 6.